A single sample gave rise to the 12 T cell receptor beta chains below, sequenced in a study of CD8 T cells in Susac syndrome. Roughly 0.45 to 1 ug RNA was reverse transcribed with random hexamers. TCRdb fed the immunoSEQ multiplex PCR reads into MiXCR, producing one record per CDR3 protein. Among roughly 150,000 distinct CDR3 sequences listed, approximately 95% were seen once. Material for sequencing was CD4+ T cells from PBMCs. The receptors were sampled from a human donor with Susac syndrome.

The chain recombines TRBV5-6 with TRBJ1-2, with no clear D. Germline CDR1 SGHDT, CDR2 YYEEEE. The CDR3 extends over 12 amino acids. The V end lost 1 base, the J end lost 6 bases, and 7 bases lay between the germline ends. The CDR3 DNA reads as TGTGCCAGCAGCTTGACTATGCATGGCTACACCTTC. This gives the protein CASSLTMHGYTF. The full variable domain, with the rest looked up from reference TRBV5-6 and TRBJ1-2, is DAGVTQSPTHLIKTRGQQVTLRCSPKSGHDTVSWYQQALGQGPQFIFQYYEEEERQRGNFPDRFSGHQFPNYSSELNVNALLLGDSALYLCASSLTMHGYTFGSGTRLTVV.

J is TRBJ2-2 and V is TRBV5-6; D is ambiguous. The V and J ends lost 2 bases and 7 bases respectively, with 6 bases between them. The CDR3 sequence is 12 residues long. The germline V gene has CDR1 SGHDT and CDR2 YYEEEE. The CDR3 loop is CASSFMDGELFF. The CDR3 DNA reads TGTGCCAGCAGCTTTATGGACGGGGAGCTGTTTTTT.

The CDR3 nucleotides are TGTGCCAGCTCACCAGTAGCAGGAACAAGCTCCTACGAGCAGTACTTC. Translating it yields CASSPVAGTSSYEQYF. The chain links TRBV18 to TRBJ2-7; D gene unclear. The V end was cut by 2 bases, the J end by 0 bases, with 14 bases between. The germline CDR1 and CDR2 sequences are KGHSH and LQKENI. The CDR3 contains 16 residues.

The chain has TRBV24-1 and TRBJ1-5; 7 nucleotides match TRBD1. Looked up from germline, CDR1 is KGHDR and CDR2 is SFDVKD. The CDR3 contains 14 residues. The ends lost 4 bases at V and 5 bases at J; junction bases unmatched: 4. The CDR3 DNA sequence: TGTGCCACCAGTGAACTACAGGGGTATCAGCCCCAGCATTTT. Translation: CATSELQGYQPQHF.

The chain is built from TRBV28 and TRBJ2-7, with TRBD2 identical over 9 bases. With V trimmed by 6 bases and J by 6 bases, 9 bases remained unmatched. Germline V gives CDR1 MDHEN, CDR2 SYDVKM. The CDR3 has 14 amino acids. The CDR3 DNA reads TGTGCCAGCAGGCCGGGACTAGCTCCCCCCGAGCAGTACTTC. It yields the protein CASRPGLAPPEQYF.

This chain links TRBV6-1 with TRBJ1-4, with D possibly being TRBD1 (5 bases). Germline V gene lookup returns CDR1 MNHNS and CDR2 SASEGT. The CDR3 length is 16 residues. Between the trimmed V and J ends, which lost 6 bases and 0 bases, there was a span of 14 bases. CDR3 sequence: CASRNQGLATNEKLFF. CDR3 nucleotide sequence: TGTGCCAGCAGGAATCAGGGACTTGCAACTAATGAAAAACTGTTTTTT.

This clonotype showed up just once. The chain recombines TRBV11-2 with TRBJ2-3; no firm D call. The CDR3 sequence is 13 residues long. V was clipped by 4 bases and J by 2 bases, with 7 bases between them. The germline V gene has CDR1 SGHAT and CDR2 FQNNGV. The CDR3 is CASSSFVTDTQYF. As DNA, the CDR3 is TGTGCCAGCAGCTCATTTGTCACAGATACGCAGTATTTT.

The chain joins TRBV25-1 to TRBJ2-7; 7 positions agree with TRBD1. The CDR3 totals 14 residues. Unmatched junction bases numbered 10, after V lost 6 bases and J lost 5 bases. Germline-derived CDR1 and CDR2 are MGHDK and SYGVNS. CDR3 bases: TGTGCCAGCAGCCAGACAGGGTTTCATAACGAGCAGTACTTC. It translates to CASSQTGFHNEQYF.

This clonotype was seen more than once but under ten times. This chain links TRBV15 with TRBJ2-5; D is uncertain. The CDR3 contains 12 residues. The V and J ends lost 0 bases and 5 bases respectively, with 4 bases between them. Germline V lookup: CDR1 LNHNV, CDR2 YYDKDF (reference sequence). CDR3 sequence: CATSRDLETQYF. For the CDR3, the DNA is TGTGCCACCAGCAGAGATTTGGAGACCCAGTACTTC.

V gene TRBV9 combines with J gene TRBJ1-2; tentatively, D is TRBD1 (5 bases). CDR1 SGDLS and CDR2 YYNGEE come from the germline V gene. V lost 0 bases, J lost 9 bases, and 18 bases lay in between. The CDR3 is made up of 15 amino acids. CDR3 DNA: TGTGCCAGCAGCGTAGCTACGGGGACGCGACTCCGCTACACCTTC. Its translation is CASSVATGTRLRYTF.

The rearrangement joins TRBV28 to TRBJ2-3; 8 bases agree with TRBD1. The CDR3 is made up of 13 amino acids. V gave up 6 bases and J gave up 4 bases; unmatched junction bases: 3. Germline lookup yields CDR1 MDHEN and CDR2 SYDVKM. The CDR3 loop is CASRSTGADTQYF. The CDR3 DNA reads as TGTGCCAGCAGGTCGACAGGGGCAGATACGCAGTATTTT.

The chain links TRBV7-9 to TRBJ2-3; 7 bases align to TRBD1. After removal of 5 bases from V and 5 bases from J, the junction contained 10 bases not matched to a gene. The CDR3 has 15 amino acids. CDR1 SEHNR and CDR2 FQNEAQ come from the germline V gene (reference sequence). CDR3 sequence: CASSMTGIRGDTQYF. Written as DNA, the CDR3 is TGTGCCAGCAGCATGACAGGGATTAGAGGAGATACGCAGTATTTT.